The 12 T cell receptor beta chains presented below share a single source sample, sequenced in a study of OX40 agonist ivuxolimab in advanced cancers. Clones were sequenced by immunoSEQ multiplex PCR, and TCRdb holds only the in-frame ones, with some missing. The data show about 48,000 clones, just under 90% seen once. The sequences come from CD4+ or CD8+ T cells sorted from blood, collected in a trial of the OX40 agonist ivuxolimab. The receptors come from an adult with an advanced solid tumor such as melanoma, head and neck, liver or kidney cancer.

This clone has just one count. The chain links TRBV27 to TRBJ2-1; D is perhaps TRBD2 (6 bases). The V end was cut by 0 bases, the J end by 2 bases, with 8 bases between. The germline V gene encodes CDR1 MNHEY and CDR2 SMNVEV (reference sequence). CDR3 length: 15 amino acids. CDR3 DNA: TGTGCCAGCAGTTTATCTGGGACTCCCTACAATGAGCAGTTCTTC. Translating gives CASSLSGTPYNEQFF.

The CDR3 region is CASSFRTGYEQYF. CDR3 coding DNA: TGTGCCAGCAGCTTTAGGACTGGGTACGAGCAGTACTTC. The chain is built from TRBV7-9 and TRBJ2-7; possible D gene TRBD2, 5 bases. Germline assignment: CDR1 SEHNR and CDR2 FQNEAQ (reference sequence). There are 13 residues in the CDR3. Between the trimmed V and J ends, which lost 3 bases and 4 bases, there was a span of 10 bases. Complete variable domain (other parts from reference TRBV7-9 and TRBJ2-7): DTGVSQNPRHKITKRGQNVTFRCDPISEHNRLYWYRQTLGQGPEFLTYFQNEAQLEKSRLLSDRFSAERPKGSFSTLEIQRTEQGDSAMYLCASSFRTGYEQYFGPGTRLTVT.

The J gene is TRBJ1-1, the V gene TRBV11-3; 11 bases line up with TRBD1. Germline V lookup: CDR1 SGHNT, CDR2 YENEEA. Losses at the gene ends were 3 bases for V and 7 bases for J; bases not matched to a gene: 1. This CDR3 contains 13 residues. CDR3 nucleotide sequence: TGTGCCAGCAGCTTGGGACAGGGGGTTGAAGCTTTCTTT. Its translation: CASSLGQGVEAFF.

V gene TRBV9 combines with J gene TRBJ1-1, with 7 bases matching TRBD1. The CDR3 is 14 residues long. Germline loops: CDR1 SGDLS, CDR2 YYNGEE. J lost 0 bases, V lost 6 bases, and 5 bases had no gene match. CDR3 sequence (DNA): TGTGCCAGCACCACGGGACAGTTGAACACTGAAGCTTTCTTT. Amino acids: CASTTGQLNTEAFF.

The genes are TRBV29-1 and TRBJ2-7; maybe TRBD1 (5 bases). Germline CDR1 is SQVTM and CDR2 is ANQGSEA. The V end was cut by 2 bases, the J end by 0 bases, with 8 bases between. The CDR3 length is 13 residues. CDR3 protein: CSVEKGHSYEQYF. DNA for the CDR3: TGCAGCGTTGAAAAGGGGCACTCCTACGAGCAGTACTTC.

The V call is TRBV9, the J call TRBJ2-1; D is perhaps TRBD1 or TRBD2 (5 bases each). The ends were cut back, 3 bases at V and 7 bases at J, with 17 bases in the middle. Germline assignment: CDR1 SGDLS and CDR2 YYNGEE. There are 15 residues in the CDR3. The CDR3 DNA reads TGTGCCAGCAGCGAGACCGGGACGTCTGGGAATGAGCAGTTCTTC. This gives the protein CASSETGTSGNEQFF.

The chain has TRBV5-1 and TRBJ1-4, with TRBD1 identical over 9 bases. This CDR3 has 14 residues. CDR1 is SGHRS, CDR2 YFSETQ, per germline. V was pared by 4 bases and J by 8 bases, with 6 bases of the junction left unmatched. CDR3 region: CASSLTGGREKLFF. The CDR3 nucleotides are TGCGCCAGCAGCCTGACAGGGGGGAGGGAAAAACTGTTTTTT.

V usage is TRBV29-1 and J usage is TRBJ2-7, with D unclear. The CDR3 consists of 11 residues. The germline V gene has CDR1 SQVTM and CDR2 ANQGSEA. The V gene lost 4 bases and the J gene lost 1 base, with 5 bases spanning the gap. The CDR3: CSVAWSYEQYF. The CDR3 nucleotides are TGCAGCGTTGCCTGGTCCTACGAGCAGTACTTC.

The rearrangement uses TRBV12-5 and TRBJ2-7, with D unresolved. CDR1 and CDR2 (germline): LGHNT, FRNRAP. The V end was cut by 0 bases, the J end by 4 bases, with 4 bases between. This CDR3 region has 12 residues. The CDR3: CASGLVLYEQYF. DNA for the CDR3: TGTGCTAGTGGTTTGGTCTTGTACGAGCAGTACTTC.

The chain uses TRBV10-3 and TRBJ1-2; tentatively, D is TRBD1 (5 bases). Trimming left V 0 bases short and J 2 bases short, with 16 bases between. CDR3 size: 17 residues. CDR1 and CDR2 from the germline V gene are ENHRY and SYGVKD. Written as DNA, the CDR3 is TGTGCCATCAGTGAGTCGGTGGAGGGGATTATAAACTATGGCTACACCTTC. It yields the protein CAISESVEGIINYGYTF.

V is TRBV19 and J is TRBJ1-1, with D possibly TRBD1 on 6 matching bases. Between the trimmed V and J ends, which lost 10 bases and 8 bases, there was a span of 14 bases. CDR3 length equals 11 residues. Per germline, CDR1 LNHDA and CDR2 SQIVND (reference sequence). The CDR3 sequence: CATRGGPEAFF. In DNA, the CDR3 is TGTGCCACAAGGGGGGGTCCCGAAGCTTTCTTT.

The chain carries TRBV11-2 and TRBJ2-7, with a weak D call TRBD2 (5 bases). CDR1 is SGHAT and CDR2 is FQNNGV in the germline V gene. Trimming took 5 bases from V and 3 from J, leaving 17 bases between them. There are 15 residues in the CDR3. The CDR3 nucleotides read TGTGCCAGCAGCCCGGAGAGGGTTGGGATCTACGAGCAGTACTTC. It specifies CASSPERVGIYEQYF. The whole variable domain, filled in from reference TRBV11-2 and TRBJ2-7, reads EAGVAQSPRYKIIEKRQSVAFWCNPISGHATLYWYQQILGQGPKLLIQFQNNGVVDDSQLPKDRFSAERLKGVDSTLKIQPAKLEDSAVYLCASSPERVGIYEQYFGPGTRLTVT.